Ten or more counts support the clone carrying this T cell receptor (beta chain). As yet, its antigen is unknown. Unique molecular identifiers were built into the TCRbeta library. TCRdb passed the PCR reads through MiXCR, listing each CDR3 protein once. The sample lists about 580,000 distinct CDR3 sequences; 23% were seen once. This record comes from a study of T-cell reconstitution after alpha-beta-depleted transplantation in children. Points from the study as a whole: About two months after transplant, alpha-beta T cells reportedly came from several hundred expanded graft clones. Diversity and T-cell counts at one year after transplant derived mostly from new T cells.

The TCR sequence derives from a boy in the first two years of life who had a stem cell transplant for acute myeloid leukemia, so the T cells may come from the graft donor. This specimen was PBMCs, mostly from graft donor cells, taken 360 days after TCRalphabeta/CD19-depleted stem cell transplant.

Here the CDR3 DNA reads TGTGCCAGCAGCTTACCGGGCAGGGCGACCACAACTAATGAAAAACTGTTTTTT. It specifies CASSLPGRATTTNEKLFF. V and J are TRBV11-1 and TRBJ1-4, with D maybe TRBD1 (5 bases). The ends were cut back, 2 bases at V and 0 bases at J, with 16 bases in the middle. Germline assignment: CDR1 SGHAT and CDR2 FQDESV (reference sequence). The CDR3 runs to 18 residues.